These T cell receptor beta chains were read from a single sample in a study of T cell repertoires in cytomegalovirus infection. Antigens of these TCRs are unknown. In TCRdb, the reads were re-called with MiXCR into one record per CDR3 protein. The table has some 270,000 distinct CDR3 sequences, around 20% seen once. Sequenced here: cultured PBMCs, sampled from culture after CMV antigen stimulation. Receptors originate from a human donor in good health (CMV status not recorded). Some clones in this sample may be carry-over from other donors' samples. CDR3s include the opening cysteine and the closing phenylalanine or tryptophan. The D gene is left open where the match is weak. Some rows mark clone size as missing; the rest say once, few, many or name a class of expanded clone.

TRBV12-5	TRBJ2-1	TRBD2	NA	CASGLVQGSGTLNEQFF	TGTGCTAGTGGTTTGGTACAGGGTAGCGGGACCCTCAATGAGCAGTTCTTC
TRBV9	TRBJ2-6	NA	few	CASSVAGANVLTF	TGTGCCAGCAGCGTAGCTGGGGCCAACGTCCTGACTTTC
TRBV7-2	TRBJ2-7	NA	NA	CASSSGTFSYEQYF	TGTGCCAGCAGCTCCGGGACTTTTTCCTACGAGCAGTACTTC
TRBV9	TRBJ2-1	TRBD2	NA	CASSVGLAGVGSSYNEQFF	TGTGCCAGCAGCGTAGGTCTAGCGGGAGTAGGGAGCTCCTACAATGAGCAGTTCTTC
TRBV7-8	TRBJ2-5	NA	few	CASSRGNSYQETQYF	TGTGCCAGCAGTAGGGGGAACTCGTACCAAGAGACCCAGTACTTC
TRBV5-1	TRBJ2-1	TRBD1	many	CASSITGGNEQFF	TGCGCCAGCAGCATCACAGGGGGCAATGAGCAGTTCTTC
TRBV20-1	TRBJ2-5	NA	NA	CSARDLGRETQYF	TGCAGTGCTAGAGATCTTGGCAGAGAGACCCAGTACTTC
TRBV20-1	TRBJ2-5	TRBD2	few	CSARGGQETQYF	TGCAGTGCTAGGGGAGGGCAAGAGACCCAGTACTTC
TRBV18	TRBJ1-6	NA	few	CASSLDRIGSPLHF	TGTGCCAGCTCACTCGACAGGATTGGTTCACCCCTCCACTTT
TRBV7-6	TRBJ1-5	NA	NA	CASSSESGIIQPQHF	TGTGCCAGCAGCTCTGAATCAGGGATTATTCAGCCCCAGCATTTT
TRBV11-2	TRBJ1-1	NA	NA	CASSFLMGTEAFF	TGTGCCAGCAGCTTCTTAATGGGCACTGAAGCTTTCTTT
TRBV7-8	TRBJ2-1	NA	many	CASSFPGENGGEQFF	TGTGCCAGCAGCTTCCCCGGAGAGAATGGCGGGGAGCAGTTCTTC
TRBV9	TRBJ2-3	TRBD2	NA	CASSVVSGSTDTQYF	TGTGCCAGCAGCGTAGTTAGCGGGAGCACAGATACGCAGTATTTT
TRBV7-8	TRBJ2-3	NA	many	CASSWGGTDTQYF	TGTGCCAGCAGCTGGGGCGGAACAGATACGCAGTATTTT
TRBV7-9	TRBJ2-3	TRBD2	many	CASSRLADLTDTQYF	TGTGCCAGCAGCCGACTAGCGGACCTCACAGATACGCAGTATTTT
TRBV5-6	TRBJ2-1	TRBD2	NA	CASSLMAAGGYNEQFF	TGTGCCAGCAGCTTGATGGCAGCGGGGGGTTACAATGAGCAGTTCTTC
TRBV7-8	TRBJ2-4	NA	NA	CASSSGLLDIQYF	TGTGCCAGCAGCTCGGGACTCTTAGACATTCAGTACTTC
TRBV20-1	TRBJ2-2	TRBD2	NA	CSARGASGITGELFF	TGCAGTGCTAGAGGGGCTAGCGGGATTACCGGGGAGCTGTTTTTT
TRBV7-2	TRBJ1-2	NA	many	CASSSPRVERGYTF	TGTGCCAGCAGCTCACCAAGAGTCGAACGGGGCTACACCTTC
TRBV27	TRBJ1-4	NA	NA	CASSLYSGANEKLFF	TGTGCCAGCAGTTTATATTCAGGGGCTAATGAAAAACTGTTTTTT
TRBV2	TRBJ1-3	NA	NA	CASTLDRSSGNTIYF	TGTGCCAGCACCTTGGACAGAAGCTCTGGAAACACCATATATTTT
TRBV7-8	TRBJ1-2	NA	few	CASDHQRNPRAGYTF	TGTGCCAGCGATCATCAGCGGAATCCCCGTGCTGGCTACACCTTC
TRBV28	TRBJ2-5	TRBD1	NA	CASSTGTGREETQYF	TGTGCCAGCAGTACCGGGACAGGGAGGGAAGAGACCCAGTACTTC
TRBV6-2/TRBV6-3	TRBJ1-1	TRBD1	few	CASGDRTIGSDTEAFF	TGTGCCAGCGGGGACAGGACCATAGGATCGGACACTGAAGCTTTCTTT
TRBV6-2/TRBV6-3	TRBJ2-2	TRBD2	many	CASSPPGWEGVTGELFF	TGTGCCAGCAGTCCACCAGGATGGGAGGGCGTCACCGGGGAGCTGTTTTTT
TRBV7-2	TRBJ2-7	TRBD1	many	CASSTQARGLDEQYF	TGTGCCAGCAGCACCCAGGCTAGGGGGCTCGACGAGCAGTACTTC
TRBV6-2/TRBV6-3	TRBJ2-3	NA	many	CASKATGTDTQYF	TGTGCCAGCAAAGCAACTGGGACAGATACGCAGTATTTT
TRBV25-1	TRBJ1-2	NA	few	CASSEHSVRAGNYGYTF	TGTGCCAGCAGTGAACATTCCGTCCGGGCTGGTAACTATGGCTACACCTTC
TRBV25-1	TRBJ2-5	NA	NA	CADLGGRSQYF	TGTGCCGACCTGGGGGGTCGGTCCCAGTACTTC
TRBV4-3	TRBJ1-5	TRBD1	NA	CASSQEDRGLLQPQHF	TGCGCCAGCAGCCAAGAAGACAGGGGGCTTCTTCAGCCCCAGCATTTT
TRBV12-3/TRBV12-4	TRBJ1-5	TRBD1	NA	CASSPGQGVGQPQHF	TGTGCCAGCAGTCCGGGACAGGGGGTTGGGCAGCCCCAGCATTTT
TRBV4-1	TRBJ2-1	TRBD2	few	CASRLGLAGVGEQFF	TGCGCCAGCAGACTTGGACTAGCGGGAGTGGGTGAGCAGTTCTTC